Each of the 3 T cell receptor beta chains below was sequenced from the same sample in a study of CD8 T cells in Susac syndrome. When the RNA was reverse transcribed, random hexamers were used with an input of about 0.5 to 1 ug. TCRdb passed the immunoSEQ multiplex PCR reads through MiXCR, listing each CDR3 protein once. The sample contains about 140,000 distinct CDR3 sequences, over 85% of which appear only once. The sample consisted of CD8+ T cells from PBMCs. Source of these receptors: a human donor in good health.

The chain couples TRBV15 to TRBJ2-7; D is unclear. Germline loops: CDR1 LNHNV, CDR2 YYDKDF (reference sequence). The germline V and J ends were trimmed by 1 base and 3 bases, with 10 bases remaining between them. The CDR3 contains 14 residues. CDR3 DNA sequence: TGTGCCACCAGCAGAGTAGGGAACCTCTACGAGCAGTACTTC. As protein: CATSRVGNLYEQYF.

This chain joins TRBV28 and TRBJ1-4; D is perhaps TRBD1 (5 bases). Germline CDR1 reads MDHEN; CDR2 reads SYDVKM. Trimming stripped 7 bases from V and 8 bases from J, with 11 bases between. This CDR3 spans 12 amino acids. The CDR3 region has the DNA TGTGCCAGCACGCAGGGACGAGAAAAACTGTTTTTT. Amino acid sequence: CASTQGREKLFF.

The chain couples TRBV4-3 to TRBJ2-7; no definite D call. The ends were cut back, 0 bases at V and 4 bases at J, with 10 bases in the middle. Germline CDR1 and CDR2: LGHNA and YSLEER. This CDR3 spans 14 amino acids. The CDR3 bases are TGCGCCAGCAGCCAAGAAGGGTCCTCATACGAGCAGTACTTC. Its protein product is CASSQEGSSYEQYF.